Below are 21 T cell receptor beta chains sequenced from a single sample in a study of cytomegalovirus exposure and HLA in healthy donors. A multiplex PCR was run with 60 Vbeta primers and 13 Jbeta primers. The protocol was immunoSEQ multiplex PCR, while the TCRdb copy is restricted to in-frame clones and leaves out a portion. The data hold about 55,000 clones, with 80% to 85% observed a single time. The sample was PBMCs. The receptors were gathered from a man aged 25-45 years in good health and CMV-seronegative.

The rearrangement joins TRBV4-1 to TRBJ2-5, with D perhaps TRBD2 (5 bases). Germline lookup yields CDR1 MGHRA and CDR2 YSYEKL. With 1 base removed from V and 11 bases from J, the gap between germline ends came to 11 bases. The CDR3 covers 12 residues. The CDR3 DNA sequence: TGCGCCAGCAGCCAAGTTCTCGGGGAGCAGTACTTC. Its protein product is CASSQVLGEQYF.

The chain joins TRBV4-1 to TRBJ1-2; 7 bases map to TRBD1. The germline V gene has CDR1 MGHRA and CDR2 YSYEKL. The CDR3 contains 15 residues. V lost 3 bases and J lost 2; bases outside the gene matches: 6. The CDR3 DNA is TGCGCCAGCAGCCACCATAAACAGGGGAACTATGGCTACACCTTC. As protein: CASSHHKQGNYGYTF.

The rearrangement uses TRBV6-5 and TRBJ1-1; a possible D gene is TRBD1 (6 bases). CDR3 size: 15 residues. Germline CDR1 and CDR2: MNHEY and SVGAGI. V was shortened by 2 bases and J by 2 bases, with 12 bases between the two germline ends. CDR3 bases: TGTGCCAGCAGTTACGCCGGGACATTTAACACTGAAGCTTTCTTT. It encodes CASSYAGTFNTEAFF.

The chain combines TRBV5-1 with TRBJ2-7; 9 bases align to TRBD1. Germline V CDR1 and CDR2: SGHRS, YFSETQ. This CDR3 is built from 16 residues. V gave up 4 bases and J gave up 1 base; unmatched junction bases: 9. CDR3 residues: CASSPGLGTGSYEQYF. CDR3 DNA sequence: TGCGCCAGCAGCCCCGGTCTCGGGACAGGGTCCTACGAGCAGTACTTC. The variable domain in full, with the rest retrieved from reference TRBV5-1 and TRBJ2-7, is KAGVTQTPRYLIKTRGQQVTLSCSPISGHRSVSWYQQTPGQGLQFLFEYFSETQRNKGNFPGRFSGRQFSNSRSEMNVSTLELGDSALYLCASSPGLGTGSYEQYFGPGTRLTVT.

This chain links TRBV30 with TRBJ1-5; 7 bases line up with TRBD1. CDR1 GTSNPN and CDR2 SVGIG come from the germline V gene (reference sequence). There are 15 residues in the CDR3. V gave up 1 base and J gave up 6 bases; unmatched junction bases: 9. CDR3 residues: CAWSAGTAGVQPQHF. The CDR3 coding sequence is TGTGCCTGGAGTGCCGGGACAGCTGGTGTTCAGCCCCAGCATTTT.

CDR3 protein: CASSPRAGNTYEQYF. The CDR3 nucleotides read TGCGCCAGCAGCCCCAGGGCTGGGAATACCTACGAGCAGTACTTC. The V call is TRBV5-1, the J call TRBJ2-7; D is perhaps TRBD1 (5 bases). V lost 4 bases to trimming and J lost 2 bases, with 16 bases between them. Germline V lookup: CDR1 SGHRS, CDR2 YFSETQ. This CDR3 comprises 15 residues.

The sample holds a few counts of this clone. The chain couples TRBV7-2 to TRBJ2-1; 8 bases fit TRBD2. This CDR3 region has 14 residues. Germline assignment: CDR1 SGHTA and CDR2 FQGNSA. With V trimmed by 1 base and J by 5 bases, 1 base remained unmatched. CDR3 sequence: CASSLVGGDNEQFF. CDR3 DNA sequence: TGTGCCAGCAGCTTAGTCGGGGGGGACAATGAGCAGTTCTTC.

The rearrangement links TRBV7-6 to TRBJ2-5; 9 bases match TRBD2. The CDR3 is 15 residues long. CDR1 and CDR2 (germline): SGHVS, FNYEAQ. V was pared by 3 bases and J by 0 bases, with 2 bases of the junction left unmatched. CDR3: CASSFSGGHQETQYF. The CDR3 region has the DNA TGTGCCAGCAGCTTTAGCGGGGGCCACCAAGAGACCCAGTACTTC.

The chain recombines TRBV4-3 with TRBJ1-2; 11 bases are a match to TRBD1. With V trimmed by 8 bases and J by 3 bases, 14 bases remained unmatched. Germline CDR1 and CDR2: LGHNA and YSLEER. The CDR3 runs 17 residues. CDR3 sequence: CASRFLGSGQGDYGYTF. CDR3 DNA: TGCGCCAGCCGGTTTTTAGGGTCGGGACAGGGGGACTATGGCTACACCTTC.

The rearrangement joins TRBV28 to TRBJ1-5; possibly TRBD1 for D (5 bases). The CDR3 spans 15 residues. V was trimmed by 2 bases and J by 4 bases, leaving 12 bases between them. Germline CDR1 is MDHEN and CDR2 is SYDVKM. CDR3 coding DNA: TGTGCCAGCAGTTTAGGGGGGTCTAGAAATCAGCCCCAGCATTTT. It yields the protein CASSLGGSRNQPQHF.

The J gene is TRBJ2-7, the V gene TRBV7-9; the D gene is possibly TRBD1 (6 bases). CDR1 is SEHNR and CDR2 is FQNEAQ in the germline V gene (reference sequence). This CDR3 spans 12 amino acids. V was trimmed by 5 bases and J by 3 bases, leaving 8 bases between them. The chain's CDR3 is CASSRTDYEQYF. In nucleotides, the CDR3 is TGTGCCAGCAGCCGGACAGACTACGAGCAGTACTTC.

V and J are TRBV6-5 and TRBJ2-3; D is ambiguous. Germline loops: CDR1 MNHEY, CDR2 SVGAGI. Trimming shortened V by 5 bases and J by 2 bases, and 11 bases separated the two germline ends. CDR3 length: 14 amino acids. The CDR3 loop reads CASSTNGATDTQYF. Here the CDR3 DNA reads TGTGCCAGCAGTACGAATGGAGCCACAGATACGCAGTATTTT.

The CDR3 region has the DNA TGTGCCAGCACCAGACAGGGGGGGTACGAGCAGTACTTC. Translating it yields CASTRQGGYEQYF. The chain links TRBV27 to TRBJ2-7; TRBD1 matches 9 bases. Per germline, CDR1 MNHEY and CDR2 SMNVEV (reference sequence). After removal of 7 bases from V and 4 bases from J, the junction contained 5 bases not matched to a gene. The CDR3 totals 13 residues.

This clone occurred once. The V and J genes are TRBV4-1 and TRBJ1-5; tentatively, D is TRBD1 (6 bases). The V gene's germline CDR1 is MGHRA and CDR2 YSYEKL. CDR3 length equals 13 residues. The V and J ends lost 5 bases and 4 bases respectively, with 9 bases between them. The CDR3 DNA sequence: TGCGCCAGCAGCATACAGGGAAATCAGCCCCAGCATTTT. Amino acids: CASSIQGNQPQHF.

V gene TRBV6-6 combines with J gene TRBJ1-5, with D uncertain. Germline CDR1 is MNHNY and CDR2 is SVGAGI (reference sequence). The V and J ends lost 6 bases and 3 bases respectively, with 12 bases between them. CDR3 length: 14 residues. The CDR3 bases are TGTGCCAGCAGCAGTTCAGGTTTCAATCAGCCCCAGCATTTT. Amino acids: CASSSSGFNQPQHF.

The V gene is TRBV6-5, the J gene TRBJ2-1; 9 nucleotides match TRBD2. V was clipped by 7 bases and J by 2 bases; unmatched bases: 3. Germline V gene sequence: CDR1 MNHEY, CDR2 SVGAGI. The CDR3 is 14 amino acids. CDR3 region: CASTSSGAYNEQFF. DNA of the CDR3: TGTGCCAGCACTTCTAGCGGGGCCTACAATGAGCAGTTCTTC.

This clone was recorded a few times. The gene calls are TRBV6-1 and TRBJ1-4; D call uncertain. Trimming removed 0 bases at V and 5 bases at J, with 10 bases between. The V gene's germline CDR1 is MNHNS and CDR2 SASEGT. The CDR3 runs 15 residues. The CDR3 here is CASSEAAGLNEKLFF. The CDR3 bases are TGTGCCAGCAGTGAAGCGGCAGGACTCAATGAAAAACTGTTTTTT.

The gene calls are TRBV28 and TRBJ1-2, with 7 bases aligning to TRBD1. With 7 bases clipped from V and 4 bases from J, the junction kept 6 bases outside the gene matches. From germline, CDR1 is MDHEN and CDR2 SYDVKM. The CDR3 has 13 residues. In DNA, the CDR3 is TGTGCCAGCATCCAGGACAGGAGCTATGGCTACACCTTC. Protein sequence: CASIQDRSYGYTF.

The chain employs TRBV19 and TRBJ2-2, with D possibly matching TRBD1 (6 bases). Germline V gene data show CDR1 as LNHDA and CDR2 as SQIVND (reference sequence). The CDR3 spans 18 residues. Trimming took off 9 bases at V and 0 bases at J, with 23 bases between the two ends. CDR3 sequence reads: CASTEDRTVPANTGELFF. The CDR3 DNA follows: TGTGCCAGCACCGAAGACAGGACAGTCCCCGCGAACACCGGGGAGCTGTTTTTT.

V usage is TRBV28 and J usage is TRBJ1-2, with D uncertain. This CDR3 spans 12 amino acids. CDR1 is MDHEN, CDR2 SYDVKM, per germline. The V and J ends lost 2 bases and 4 bases respectively, with 5 bases between them. CDR3 coding DNA: TGTGCCAGCAGTTTAGTGGCCTATGGCTACACCTTC. Translation gives CASSLVAYGYTF.

The chain uses TRBV18 and TRBJ2-5; D is possibly TRBD2 (5 bases). Germline CDR1 KGHSH, CDR2 LQKENI. The CDR3 runs 15 residues. V was pared by 6 bases and J by 5 bases, with 19 bases between. The CDR3 loop is CASSLSGFGGETQYF. The DNA for the CDR3 is TGTGCCAGCTCGCTGTCGGGATTCGGCGGCGAGACCCAGTACTTC.